These T cell receptor beta chains were read from a single sample in a study of T cell changes during pregnancy in multiple sclerosis. Using immunoSEQ multiplex PCR, the repertoire was profiled, and TCRdb retains in-frame clones only, with some absent. In the table there are some 83,000 clones, about 90% of which are singletons. The material sequenced was PBMCs, taken in the first trimester of pregnancy. The receptors derive from a female donor in good health, serving as a control in a pregnancy study. Some clones in this sample may be carry-over from other donors' samples. The CDR3 runs from the conserved cysteine through the conserved F or W. The D gene is left open where the match is weak. Size values are once, few and many counts, or a class for expanded clones, and some rows have none.

j_gene: TRBJ2-5; v_gene: TRBV11-2; abundance: -; d_gene: TRBD1; CDR3nt: TGTGCCAGCAGCGGTACAGGGGCGGGAGAGACCCAGTACTTC; CDR3aa: CASSGTGAGETQYF
j_gene: TRBJ2-3; v_gene: TRBV27; abundance: -; d_gene: -; CDR3nt: TGTGCCAGCAGTAAACGGGAGACAGATACGCAGTATTTT; CDR3aa: CASSKRETDTQYF
j_gene: TRBJ1-5; v_gene: TRBV27; abundance: -; d_gene: -; CDR3nt: TGTGCCAGCAGTTTCTCTATCAATCAGCCCCAGCATTTT; CDR3aa: CASSFSINQPQHF
j_gene: TRBJ2-1; v_gene: TRBV28; abundance: medium-sized; d_gene: -; CDR3nt: TGTGCCAGCAGTTTACTCGTGGGGGGGGCTAATGAGCAGTTCTTC; CDR3aa: CASSLLVGGANEQFF
j_gene: TRBJ1-2; v_gene: TRBV5-8; abundance: -; d_gene: TRBD1; CDR3nt: TGTGCCAGCAGAATCCGGGACAGCCATGGCTACACCTTC; CDR3aa: CASRIRDSHGYTF
j_gene: TRBJ2-1; v_gene: TRBV5-1; abundance: -; d_gene: TRBD2; CDR3nt: TGCGCCAGCAGCCGTAACGGGGGGGCCGGGGACGAGCAGTTCTTC; CDR3aa: CASSRNGGAGDEQFF
j_gene: TRBJ2-1; v_gene: TRBV16; abundance: once; d_gene: TRBD1; CDR3nt: TGTGCCAGCAGCCGATGGACAGGGGCCAATGAGCAGTTCTTC; CDR3aa: CASSRWTGANEQFF
j_gene: TRBJ1-2; v_gene: TRBV25-1; abundance: -; d_gene: TRBD1; CDR3nt: TGTGCCAGCAGTGTGGGACAGGCGAACTATGGCTACACCTTC; CDR3aa: CASSVGQANYGYTF
j_gene: TRBJ1-3; v_gene: TRBV28; abundance: -; d_gene: -; CDR3nt: TGTGCCAGCAGTCAAACTTTAGGGGGGGTGGGGGGAAACACCATATATTTT; CDR3aa: CASSQTLGGVGGNTIYF
j_gene: TRBJ1-2; v_gene: TRBV18; abundance: -; d_gene: -; CDR3nt: TGTGCCAGCTCACGACTAAAAGGGGGTAACTATGGCTACACCTTC; CDR3aa: CASSRLKGGNYGYTF
j_gene: TRBJ1-5; v_gene: TRBV4-1; abundance: -; d_gene: -; CDR3nt: TGCGCCAGCAGCCAAGGTACGTTCCGGTACAGCAATCAGCCCCAGCATTTT; CDR3aa: CASSQGTFRYSNQPQHF
j_gene: TRBJ2-3; v_gene: TRBV6-5; abundance: -; d_gene: TRBD2; CDR3nt: TGTGCCAGCAGTAACCTGGCGGGGGCAGATACGCAGTATTTT; CDR3aa: CASSNLAGADTQYF
j_gene: TRBJ1-2; v_gene: TRBV27; abundance: -; d_gene: -; CDR3nt: TGTGCCAGCAGTGTACCCCCCGTGGGCAGGGCAAATGGCTACACCTTC; CDR3aa: CASSVPPVGRANGYTF
j_gene: TRBJ1-6; v_gene: TRBV19; abundance: few; d_gene: TRBD1; CDR3nt: TGTGCCAGTAGTACCATCCCGGGACAGGGGAATTCACCCCTCCACTTT; CDR3aa: CASSTIPGQGNSPLHF
j_gene: TRBJ2-3; v_gene: TRBV6-1; abundance: once; d_gene: TRBD2; CDR3nt: TGTGCCAGCAGTGGGAGGACTAGCGGGGGGCGGGATACGCAGTATTTT; CDR3aa: CASSGRTSGGRDTQYF
j_gene: TRBJ2-1; v_gene: TRBV11-3; abundance: -; d_gene: TRBD2; CDR3nt: TGTGCCAGCAGCTTAGATAGCCCGCTGGGACTAGCGGACAATGAGCAGTTCTTC; CDR3aa: CASSLDSPLGLADNEQFF
j_gene: TRBJ2-1; v_gene: TRBV11-2; abundance: -; d_gene: TRBD2; CDR3nt: TGTGCCAGCAGCTTAGTAGGTAGCGGGGGGCCCCATGAGCAGTTCTTC; CDR3aa: CASSLVGSGGPHEQFF
j_gene: TRBJ2-1; v_gene: TRBV6-5; abundance: -; d_gene: TRBD2; CDR3nt: TGTGCCAGTGTGAGCGGGGGGGCTGGAAATGAGCAGTTCTTC; CDR3aa: CASVSGGAGNEQFF
j_gene: TRBJ2-7; v_gene: TRBV4-2; abundance: -; d_gene: TRBD2; CDR3nt: TGTGCCAGCAGCCAAGGGCTAGCGGGGACCTACGAGCAGTACTTC; CDR3aa: CASSQGLAGTYEQYF
j_gene: TRBJ1-1; v_gene: TRBV4-1; abundance: -; d_gene: -; CDR3nt: TGCGCCAGCAGCCAAGTGGGCAGGCAATACACTGAAGCTTTCTTT; CDR3aa: CASSQVGRQYTEAFF
j_gene: TRBJ1-5; v_gene: TRBV19; abundance: once; d_gene: -; CDR3nt: TGTGCCAGTAACAGGCCTTTCCCTAATCAGCCCCAGCATTTT; CDR3aa: CASNRPFPNQPQHF
j_gene: TRBJ2-7; v_gene: TRBV11-2; abundance: -; d_gene: -; CDR3nt: TGTGCCAGCAGCGCTCCTGGCAGGACCTACGAGCAGTACTTC; CDR3aa: CASSAPGRTYEQYF
j_gene: TRBJ2-1; v_gene: TRBV11-2; abundance: -; d_gene: TRBD2; CDR3nt: TGTGCCAGCAGCTTAGCGGGCGGGAGGGCCAGGGAGCAGTTCTTC; CDR3aa: CASSLAGGRAREQFF
j_gene: TRBJ1-6; v_gene: TRBV28; abundance: few; d_gene: -; CDR3nt: TGTGCCAGCACCTGGGGGGGCAATTCACCCCTCCACTTT; CDR3aa: CASTWGGNSPLHF
j_gene: TRBJ1-5; v_gene: TRBV5-4; abundance: -; d_gene: -; CDR3nt: TGTGCCAGCAGCTTGGGGGCAGGCGATCAGCCCCAGCATTTT; CDR3aa: CASSLGAGDQPQHF
j_gene: TRBJ2-7; v_gene: TRBV5-6; abundance: -; d_gene: -; CDR3nt: TGTGCCAGCAGCATCAATCCCGACTACGAGCAGTACTTC; CDR3aa: CASSINPDYEQYF
j_gene: TRBJ2-1; v_gene: TRBV6-1; abundance: -; d_gene: TRBD2; CDR3nt: TGTGCCAGCAGTGAAACTAGCGGGGGCTACAATGAGCAGTTCTTC; CDR3aa: CASSETSGGYNEQFF
j_gene: TRBJ2-1; v_gene: TRBV2; abundance: -; d_gene: TRBD2; CDR3nt: TGTGCCAGCTGCAGCGGGGGTGAGCAGTTCTTC; CDR3aa: CASCSGGEQFF
j_gene: TRBJ1-5; v_gene: TRBV18; abundance: -; d_gene: -; CDR3nt: TGTGCCAGCTCGTCGAAGGGGGATTATCAGCCCCAGCATTTT; CDR3aa: CASSSKGDYQPQHF
j_gene: TRBJ1-2; v_gene: TRBV6-5; abundance: -; d_gene: -; CDR3nt: TGTGCCAGCAGTCGACAAGGGGTTTATGGCTACACCTTC; CDR3aa: CASSRQGVYGYTF
j_gene: TRBJ1-2; v_gene: TRBV7-9; abundance: few; d_gene: -; CDR3nt: TGTGCCAGCAGATGGACACAAGGTGTTGGCTACACCTTC; CDR3aa: CASRWTQGVGYTF
j_gene: TRBJ1-4; v_gene: TRBV2; abundance: -; d_gene: -; CDR3nt: TGTGCCAGCAGCCCCGCGGAAAAAGAAAAACTGTTTTTT; CDR3aa: CASSPAEKEKLFF
j_gene: TRBJ2-1; v_gene: TRBV5-1; abundance: -; d_gene: TRBD2; CDR3nt: TGCGCCAGCAGCCCGGAGGCGGGAGTGAGATACAATGAGCAGTTCTTC; CDR3aa: CASSPEAGVRYNEQFF
j_gene: TRBJ1-3; v_gene: TRBV28; abundance: -; d_gene: TRBD1; CDR3nt: TGTGCCAGCAGTTTACTGGGGGACAGGGCTGCAAACACCATATATTTT; CDR3aa: CASSLLGDRAANTIYF
j_gene: TRBJ2-3; v_gene: TRBV6-5; abundance: -; d_gene: TRBD1; CDR3nt: TGTGCCAGCGCTGACAGGGGGCGTACAGATACGCAGTATTTT; CDR3aa: CASADRGRTDTQYF
j_gene: TRBJ1-6; v_gene: TRBV5-6; abundance: -; d_gene: -; CDR3nt: TGTGCCAGCAGCTTAGGGGGTAATTCACCCCTCCACTTT; CDR3aa: CASSLGGNSPLHF
j_gene: TRBJ2-1; v_gene: TRBV28; abundance: -; d_gene: TRBD2; CDR3nt: TGTGCCAGCAGTTTTTTCGGTAGCGGGGCCACCAGAGCCTACAATGAGCAGTTCTTC; CDR3aa: CASSFFGSGATRAYNEQFF
j_gene: TRBJ2-6; v_gene: TRBV5-5; abundance: -; d_gene: -; CDR3nt: TGTGCCAGCAGCCCGGACCAGCACAGGTCCCTCGGGGCCAACGTCCTGACTTTC; CDR3aa: CASSPDQHRSLGANVLTF
j_gene: TRBJ1-1; v_gene: TRBV18; abundance: -; d_gene: -; CDR3nt: TGTGCCAGCTCTCCGACACAGGGATGGAACACTGAAGCTTTCTTT; CDR3aa: CASSPTQGWNTEAFF
j_gene: TRBJ2-5; v_gene: TRBV10-3; abundance: -; d_gene: -; CDR3nt: TGTGCCATCAGTGATGGACAGAACCAAGAGACCCAGTACTTC; CDR3aa: CAISDGQNQETQYF
j_gene: TRBJ1-3; v_gene: TRBV28; abundance: once; d_gene: -; CDR3nt: TGTGCCAGCAGTTTAAATACAGGGGGAAACACCATATATTTT; CDR3aa: CASSLNTGGNTIYF
j_gene: TRBJ1-4; v_gene: TRBV27; abundance: -; d_gene: TRBD1; CDR3nt: TGTGCCAGCAGTACAACAGGGGGCGCGTCTGAAAAACTGTTTTTT; CDR3aa: CASSTTGGASEKLFF
j_gene: TRBJ1-2; v_gene: TRBV19; abundance: once; d_gene: -; CDR3nt: TGTGCCAGTACTCTCTTAGGGGGTAACTATGGCTACACCTTC; CDR3aa: CASTLLGGNYGYTF
j_gene: TRBJ2-6; v_gene: TRBV10-3; abundance: -; d_gene: TRBD1; CDR3nt: TGTGCCACCCGGGACAGGGCCCCTCTGGGGGCCAACGTCCTGACTTTC; CDR3aa: CATRDRAPLGANVLTF
j_gene: TRBJ2-1; v_gene: TRBV7-6; abundance: -; d_gene: TRBD1; CDR3nt: TGTGCCAGCAGCTCTTTGGACGGGACAGGGTTCGATGAGCAGTTCTTC; CDR3aa: CASSSLDGTGFDEQFF
j_gene: TRBJ2-3; v_gene: TRBV6-4; abundance: many; d_gene: TRBD2; CDR3nt: TGTGCCAGCAGTCCCGTAGCGGGAGCCTCAGATACGCAGTATTTT; CDR3aa: CASSPVAGASDTQYF
j_gene: TRBJ1-5; v_gene: TRBV23-1; abundance: -; d_gene: -; CDR3nt: TGCGCCAGCAGTCAAAGGGGACATCTAGGCCAGCCCCAGCATTTT; CDR3aa: CASSQRGHLGQPQHF
j_gene: TRBJ2-6; v_gene: TRBV6-1; abundance: -; d_gene: -; CDR3nt: TGTGCCAGCAGCATAGACAGCTCTGGGGCCAACGTCCTGACTTTC; CDR3aa: CASSIDSSGANVLTF
j_gene: TRBJ2-2; v_gene: TRBV6-1; abundance: -; d_gene: -; CDR3nt: TGTGCCAGTCAGAATCACGCGAACACCGGGGAGCTGTTTTTT; CDR3aa: CASQNHANTGELFF
j_gene: TRBJ1-2; v_gene: TRBV29-1; abundance: -; d_gene: TRBD1; CDR3nt: TGCAGCGCAGACTCCTTATCCGGGACAGAAAACTATGGCTACACCTTC; CDR3aa: CSADSLSGTENYGYTF
j_gene: TRBJ2-1; v_gene: TRBV6-5; abundance: -; d_gene: TRBD2; CDR3nt: TGTGCCAGCAGTTACTCAGCGGGAGGTCCCTACAATGAGCAGTTCTTC; CDR3aa: CASSYSAGGPYNEQFF
j_gene: TRBJ2-7; v_gene: TRBV28; abundance: -; d_gene: TRBD2; CDR3nt: TGTGCCAGCAGTTTTAGCCTAGCGGGAAGCTACGAGCAGTACTTC; CDR3aa: CASSFSLAGSYEQYF
j_gene: TRBJ2-5; v_gene: TRBV9; abundance: once; d_gene: TRBD1; CDR3nt: TGTGCCAGCAGCGTCCGGGACAGACCGTATCAAGAGACCCAGTACTTC; CDR3aa: CASSVRDRPYQETQYF
j_gene: TRBJ2-1; v_gene: TRBV5-1; abundance: -; d_gene: -; CDR3nt: TGCGCCAGCAGCGTGGACCAGTATGAGCAGTTCTTC; CDR3aa: CASSVDQYEQFF
j_gene: TRBJ2-7; v_gene: TRBV30; abundance: -; d_gene: -; CDR3nt: TGTGCCTGGGCGGTGGCCTACGAGCAGTACTTC; CDR3aa: CAWAVAYEQYF
j_gene: TRBJ2-1; v_gene: TRBV6-1; abundance: -; d_gene: TRBD1; CDR3nt: TGTGCCAGCCAGTTACAGGGGGCGCAGAATGAGCAGTTCTTC; CDR3aa: CASQLQGAQNEQFF